Below, 2 T cell receptor beta chains from the same sample are listed, as sequenced in a study of T cells in Graves' hyperthyroidism and ophthalmopathy. TCR beta CDR3 regions were amplified from RNA. First-round RT-PCR targeting the TCR CDR3 was performed with the HTBI primer set. TCRdb re-analysed the multiplex PCR reads in MiXCR, keeping a single row per CDR3 protein. The sample holds 200,000 to 300,000 distinct CDR3 sequences, 16% seen once. The sample was blood. Every receptor here comes from a young woman with Graves' ophthalmopathy.

This clonotype was picked up many times. V is TRBV29-1 and J is TRBJ1-1; no clear D. Trimming removed 4 bases at V and 1 base at J, with 13 bases between. Germline lookup yields CDR1 SQVTM and CDR2 ANQGSEA. The CDR3 sequence is 14 residues long. CDR3 residues: CSVGGPYSNTEAFF. The CDR3 coding sequence is TGCAGCGTTGGCGGGCCGTATTCGAACACTGAAGCTTTCTTT. Drawing the rest from reference TRBV29-1 and TRBJ1-1, the complete variable domain is SAVISQKPSRDICQRGTSLTIQCQVDSQVTMMFWYRQQPGQSLTLIATANQGSEATYESGFVIDKFPISRPNLTFSTLTVSNMSPEDSSIYLCSVGGPYSNTEAFFGQGTRLTVV.

This clonotype was recorded many times. The V and J genes are TRBV18 and TRBJ2-7; 9 bases agree with TRBD1. The CDR3 contains 15 residues. Looked up from germline, CDR1 is KGHSH and CDR2 is LQKENI. J lost 1 base, V lost 3 bases, and 4 bases had no gene match. The CDR3 loop reads CASSPGQGASYEQYF. In DNA form, the CDR3 reads TGTGCCAGCTCACCGGGACAGGGTGCGTCCTACGAGCAGTACTTC.